This T cell receptor beta chain was found in a study of blood T cell repertoires in COVID-19. Study background: Sample material is recorded as cDNA or gDNA derived from T cells, B-cell-depleted T cells, or PBMCs.

Original data processing: How many nucleated cells were present was estimated from reference gene primer amplification. Sequencing was performed with immunoSEQ multiplex PCR; in TCRdb, only in-frame clones are kept and a portion is missing. The V and J calls and clone size were taken over from that table, and D and trimming were inferred from the DNA. This sample carries around 95,000 clones, roughly 84% of them seen once, and the ten largest clones take around 13%. The ends were cut back, 1 base at V and 6 bases at J, with 13 bases in the middle. This CDR3 is 14 amino acids long. Germline V CDR1 and CDR2: SGHRS, YFSETQ.

This chain joins TRBV5-1 and TRBJ1-1; D might be TRBD1 (6 bases). Sequenced sample: peripheral blood. The receptor's source is a human donor in a cohort sampled during active COVID-19. DNA of the CDR3: TGCGCCAGCAGCTTGCTACAGGGTTTCCCTGAAGCTTTCTTT. Its protein product is CASSLLQGFPEAFF.